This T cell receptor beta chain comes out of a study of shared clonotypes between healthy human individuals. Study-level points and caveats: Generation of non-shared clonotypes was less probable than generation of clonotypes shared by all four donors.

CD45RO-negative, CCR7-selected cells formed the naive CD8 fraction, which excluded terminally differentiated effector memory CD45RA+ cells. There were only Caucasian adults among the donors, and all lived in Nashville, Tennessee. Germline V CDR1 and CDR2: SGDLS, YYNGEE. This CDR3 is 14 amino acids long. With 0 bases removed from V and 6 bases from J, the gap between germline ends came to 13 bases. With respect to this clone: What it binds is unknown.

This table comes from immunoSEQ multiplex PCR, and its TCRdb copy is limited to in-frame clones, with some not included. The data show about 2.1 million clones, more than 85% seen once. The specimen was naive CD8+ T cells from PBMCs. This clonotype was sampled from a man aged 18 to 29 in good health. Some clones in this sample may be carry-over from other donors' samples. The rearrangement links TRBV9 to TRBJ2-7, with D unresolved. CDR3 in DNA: TGTGCCAGCAGCGTAGCTATGGGTTCGCGCGAGCAGTACTTC. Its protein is CASSVAMGSREQYF.